This passage covers 30 T cell receptor beta chains from one sample sequenced in a study of sequential checkpoint blockade in melanoma. Profiled with immunoSEQ multiplex PCR; TCRdb holds only in-frame clones, not every one. The table shows about 4,200 clones, with about 22% occurring only once. Regarding treatment: randomized to nivolumab then ipilimumab (arm A) or the reverse (arm B). The specimen was tumor tissue (inferred from file names), collected from a patient given nivolumab and ipilimumab in sequence. All receptors derive from a human donor with melanoma.

The chain uses TRBV28 and TRBJ1-4; 9 bases agree with TRBD1. There are 13 residues in the CDR3. From germline, CDR1 is MDHEN and CDR2 SYDVKM. The trim removed 7 bases at V and 8 bases at J, leaving 5 bases unmatched. The CDR3, as DNA: TGTGCCAGCACCAGGGACAGGGTCGAAAAACTGTTTTTT. Amino acid sequence: CASTRDRVEKLFF.

Within the sample, this clone is medium-sized. DNA for the CDR3: TGTGCCAGCAGCTTAACGACAGAACCCCACAATGAGCAGTTCTTC. Protein product: CASSLTTEPHNEQFF. The rearrangement links TRBV7-1 to TRBJ2-1; tentatively, D is TRBD1 (5 bases). TRBV7-1 counts as an open reading frame of uncertain function. The CDR3 loop spans 15 amino acids. The V gene lost 4 bases and the J gene lost 5 bases, with 15 bases spanning the gap.

The chain has TRBV18 and TRBJ2-6; 9 positions agree with TRBD1. With 3 bases clipped from V and 0 bases from J, the junction kept 18 bases outside the gene matches. This CDR3 contains 22 residues. The germline V gene has CDR1 KGHSH and CDR2 LQKENI. The CDR3 is CASSPPPGQGLVALSGANVLTF. As DNA, the CDR3 is TGTGCCAGCTCACCTCCTCCGGGACAGGGTCTTGTAGCTCTCTCTGGGGCCAACGTCCTGACTTTC.

This clone came up many times. The CDR3 protein is CASSLYGGSTDTQYF. In DNA form, the CDR3 reads TGTGCCAGCAGCTTATACGGGGGATCCACAGATACGCAGTATTTT. The chain uses TRBV11-3 and TRBJ2-3, with D possibly TRBD2 on 6 matching bases. The CDR3 consists of 15 residues. The germline gives CDR1 SGHNT, CDR2 YENEEA. V gave up 2 bases and J gave up 2 bases, with 11 bases separating them.

J is TRBJ1-6 and V is TRBV30; D gene uncertain. The V gene lost 1 base and the J gene lost 5 bases, with 6 bases spanning the gap. The CDR3 length is 13 residues. Germline loops: CDR1 GTSNPN, CDR2 SVGIG (reference sequence). This chain's CDR3 is CAWSEQNNSPLHF. CDR3 DNA sequence: TGTGCCTGGAGTGAACAGAATAATTCACCCCTCCACTTT.

This clone occurred a few times. The V and J genes are TRBV6-8 and TRBJ2-6; 8 bases map to TRBD1. Per germline, CDR1 MNHGY and CDR2 SAAAGT. V was pared by 2 bases and J by 0 bases, with 0 bases of the junction left unmatched. The CDR3 length is 16 residues. The CDR3 DNA reads as TGTGCCAGCAGTTACACAGGGGGCTCTGGGGCCAACGTCCTGACTTTC. Translation: CASSYTGGSGANVLTF.

This clone has just a few counts. The gene calls are TRBV28 and TRBJ2-7, with 9 bases that match TRBD2. CDR3 length: 14 residues. Germline CDR1 is MDHEN and CDR2 is SYDVKM. Trimming at V came to 8 bases and at J to 5 bases, leaving 10 bases not matched to a gene. CDR3 sequence (DNA): TGTGCCAGCTCCCGCGGGGGGGCCGGGAACGAGCAGTACTTC. Translation gives CASSRGGAGNEQYF.

The J gene is TRBJ1-1, the V gene TRBV29-1; possibly TRBD1 for D (5 bases). Trimming cost V 1 base and J 0 bases, with 12 bases left between them. The CDR3 length is 15 residues. CDR1 and CDR2 (germline): SQVTM, ANQGSEA. CDR3 loop: CSVEGGGRLNTEAFF. The CDR3 DNA follows: TGCAGCGTTGAAGGGGGGGGACGGTTGAACACTGAAGCTTTCTTT.

This clone is judged medium-sized. Other nucleotide sequences in the sample specify the same CDR3. This sequence joins TRBV9 and TRBJ1-1; D unclear. CDR1 is SGDLS, CDR2 YYNGEE, per germline. This CDR3 is 15 amino acids long. V was shortened by 0 bases and J by 1 base, with 10 bases between the two germline ends. For the CDR3, the DNA is TGTGCCAGCAGCGTAGGGGTAGGCCCGAACACTGAAGCTTTCTTT. Amino acids: CASSVGVGPNTEAFF.

This clone has just a few counts. The rearrangement joins TRBV1 to TRBJ1-5. TRBV1 is described as a pseudogene. This CDR3 comprises 16 residues. CDR3 in DNA: TGCACCAGCAGCCCCCTGGAGGGGAATAGCAATCAGCCCCAGCATTTT. Protein: CTSSPLEGNSNQPQHF.

The chain couples TRBV6-8 to TRBJ2-5; 16 positions agree with TRBD2. CDR1 is MNHGY, CDR2 SAAAGT, per germline. The CDR3 runs 18 residues. V was clipped by 5 bases and J by 2 bases; unmatched bases: 8. As DNA, the CDR3 is TGTGCCAGCAGTCCGGGACTAGCGGGGGGGAATATACAAGAGACCCAGTACTTC. It yields the protein CASSPGLAGGNIQETQYF.

CDR3 nucleotide sequence: TGTGCCAGCAGCCCTCAAGTGGGGGATACGCAGTATTTT. This translates into CASSPQVGDTQYF. V usage is TRBV9 and J usage is TRBJ2-3; unclear D gene. This CDR3 spans 13 amino acids. V was pared by 4 bases and J by 6 bases, with 12 bases between. Germline CDR1 is SGDLS and CDR2 is YYNGEE.

Ten or more counts support this clone. The gene calls are TRBV11-3 and TRBJ1-2, with 8 bases fitting TRBD1. CDR1 SGHNT and CDR2 YENEEA come from the germline V gene. The CDR3 has 16 residues. J lost 6 bases, V lost 5 bases, and 14 bases had no gene match. CDR3 in amino acids: CASSQGAGPSGDGYTF. The CDR3 DNA sequence: TGTGCCAGCAGCCAGGGGGCAGGCCCTAGTGGGGATGGCTACACCTTC. The full variable domain, with the rest looked up from reference TRBV11-3 and TRBJ1-2, is EAGVVQSPRYKIIEKKQPVAFWCNPISGHNTLYWYLQNLGQGPELLIRYENEEAVDDSQLPKDRFSAERLKGVDSTLKIQPAELGDSAVYLCASSQGAGPSGDGYTFGSGTRLTVV.

This chain uses TRBV18 with TRBJ2-2, with D possibly TRBD1 on 6 matching bases. The CDR3 spans 16 residues. Germline V gene data show CDR1 as KGHSH and CDR2 as LQKENI. Trimming took off 10 bases at V and 1 base at J, with 19 bases between the two ends. CDR3: CATQNQGHQNTGELFF. CDR3 nucleotide sequence: TGTGCCACCCAAAACCAGGGACACCAGAACACCGGGGAGCTGTTTTTT.

This rearrangement joins TRBV18 to TRBJ1-5, with D possibly matching TRBD1 (5 bases). V shed 6 bases and J shed 2 bases, with 14 bases lying between them. Germline V gene data show CDR1 as KGHSH and CDR2 as LQKENI. The CDR3 covers 15 residues. DNA of the CDR3: TGTGCCAGCTCCCGGGGCAGGGTTGGCAATCAGCCCCAGCATTTT. Translation: CASSRGRVGNQPQHF.

This clone was counted a few times. This rearrangement joins TRBV28 to TRBJ1-2; D possibly corresponds to TRBD1 (6 bases). Trimming pared 7 bases from V and 5 bases from J, leaving 17 bases between. The CDR3 is made up of 14 amino acids. Germline V gene data show CDR1 as MDHEN and CDR2 as SYDVKM. In DNA, the CDR3 is TGTGCCAGCACAGCCCCCGACAGGTGGTATGGCTACACCTTC. This translates into CASTAPDRWYGYTF.

This clone is categorized as medium-sized. This chain connects TRBV18 to TRBJ1-4, with D unresolved. Trimming pared 4 bases from V and 8 bases from J, leaving 11 bases between. Germline lookup yields CDR1 KGHSH and CDR2 LQKENI. CDR3 length: 13 residues. In DNA, the CDR3 is TGTGCCAGCTCACTTCTGACGGGCGAAAAACTGTTTTTT. Its translation is CASSLLTGEKLFF.

This clone is medium-sized (0.01 to 0.1%). The chain combines TRBV9 with TRBJ2-1, with D perhaps given as TRBD1 or TRBD2 (6 bases each). Trimming removed 6 bases at V and 8 bases at J, with 33 bases between. CDR3 size: 19 residues. CDR1 SGDLS and CDR2 YYNGEE come from the germline V gene. CDR3 region: CASIDRTDFESGGTYEQFF. The CDR3 nucleotides read TGTGCCAGCATCGACAGGACGGATTTCGAGTCTGGGGGGACATATGAGCAGTTCTTC.

This clone was counted many times. The J gene is TRBJ2-6, the V gene TRBV11-3; TRBD1 or TRBD2 may be the D gene (5 bases each). The CDR3 runs to 19 residues. CDR1 and CDR2 from the germline V gene are SGHNT and YENEEA. V was clipped by 5 bases and J by 0 bases, with 20 bases between them. As DNA, the CDR3 is TGTGCCAGCAGCCCATTGGGCGGAAGGGACCCCTCTGGGGCCAACGTCCTGACTTTC. Its protein product is CASSPLGGRDPSGANVLTF.

Sample share makes this clone medium-sized. V is TRBV4-1 and J is TRBJ2-2; D is uncertain. V lost 0 bases and J 3 bases, leaving 5 bases between the germline ends. The germline V gene encodes CDR1 MGHRA and CDR2 YSYEKL. The CDR3 consists of 14 residues. The CDR3 reads CASSQDPYTGELFF. CDR3 nucleotides: TGCGCCAGCAGCCAAGATCCATACACCGGGGAGCTGTTTTTT.

The chain employs TRBV6-8 and TRBJ2-7; 7 bases fit TRBD2. V lost 7 bases, J lost 6 bases, and 15 bases stayed unmatched. This CDR3 spans 15 amino acids. From germline, CDR1 is MNHGY and CDR2 SAAAGT. This chain's CDR3 is CASKVSGGYWFEQYF. The CDR3 nucleotides are TGTGCCAGCAAGGTATCGGGAGGATATTGGTTCGAGCAGTACTTC.

In its sample, this clone was seen a few times. The chain employs TRBV10-3 and TRBJ1-1; the D gene is possibly TRBD1 (6 bases). The CDR3 consists of 16 residues. V shed 2 bases and J shed 6 bases, with 19 bases lying between them. Looked up from germline, CDR1 is ENHRY and CDR2 is SYGVKD. The CDR3 DNA is TGTGCCATCAGTGAGACGGGGGCGCCGACCTATTCTGAAGCTTTCTTT. It codes for CAISETGAPTYSEAFF.

The chain recombines TRBV1 with TRBJ1-2; no DNA check was done on the table's D call, TRBD1. TRBV1 is a pseudogene locus. This CDR3 contains 16 residues. CDR3 in amino acids: CASSQDGTGGVYGYTF. For the CDR3, the DNA is TGCGCCAGCAGCCAAGACGGGACAGGGGGCGTCTATGGCTACACCTTC.

By frequency in the sample, this clone is medium-sized (0.01 to 0.1%). The V gene is TRBV11-3, the J gene TRBJ2-3; D is unclear. This CDR3 has 15 amino acids. The germline gives CDR1 SGHNT, CDR2 YENEEA. Trimming stripped 4 bases from V and 0 bases from J, with 11 bases between. CDR3 DNA sequence: TGTGCCAGCAGCTACGGCGGTGGAAGCACAGATACGCAGTATTTT. It is translated as CASSYGGGSTDTQYF.

The chain joins TRBV29-1 to TRBJ2-7, with a tentative D call TRBD2 (6 bases). Trimming left V 1 base short and J 2 bases short, with 15 bases between. This CDR3 contains 15 residues. CDR1 SQVTM and CDR2 ANQGSEA come from the germline V gene. This CDR3 reads CSVEGGGTATYEQYF. DNA of the CDR3: TGCAGCGTTGAAGGAGGCGGGACGGCCACCTACGAGCAGTACTTC.

The chain joins TRBV19 to TRBJ1-5; D uncertain. V gave up 4 bases and J gave up 5 bases, with 9 bases separating them. Germline V lookup: CDR1 LNHDA, CDR2 SQIVND (reference sequence). The CDR3 spans 13 residues. The CDR3 protein is CASSSRWDQPQHF. CDR3 sequence (DNA): TGTGCCAGTAGTAGTCGCTGGGATCAGCCCCAGCATTTT.

This clone appeared a few times. V is TRBV28 and J is TRBJ2-7; 7 nucleotides agree with TRBD1. CDR3 length: 15 residues. The V gene's germline CDR1 is MDHEN and CDR2 SYDVKM. The trim removed 7 bases at V and 7 bases at J, leaving 16 bases unmatched. The chain's CDR3 is CASTPTGQFKGEQYF. In DNA form, the CDR3 reads TGTGCCAGCACCCCTACGGGACAGTTCAAAGGAGAGCAGTACTTC.

There are a few counts of this clone. The chain is built from TRBV28 and TRBJ2-1; D ambiguous. This CDR3 has 12 amino acids. V lost 5 bases and J 8 bases, leaving 10 bases between the germline ends. From germline, CDR1 is MDHEN and CDR2 SYDVKM. The CDR3 DNA follows: TGTGCCAGCAGTCCCTGGCTCCATGAGCAGTTCTTC. This codes for CASSPWLHEQFF.

This clone was seen at least ten times. This chain connects TRBV6-8 to TRBJ2-3; weak D call: TRBD2 (6 bases). The CDR3 consists of 18 residues. The V end was cut by 3 bases, the J end by 5 bases, with 24 bases between. Germline CDR1 is MNHGY and CDR2 is SAAAGT. The chain's CDR3 is CASSYLGPNGGVGDTQYF. For the CDR3, the DNA is TGTGCCAGCAGTTATTTGGGCCCCAATGGAGGGGTTGGAGATACGCAGTATTTT.

This clone ranks as medium-sized. J is TRBJ1-4 and V is TRBV11-3; 7 nucleotides match TRBD1. The CDR3 is 15 amino acids. The V gene's germline CDR1 is SGHNT and CDR2 YENEEA. V was clipped by 4 bases and J by 8 bases; unmatched bases: 10. CDR3 DNA sequence: TGTGCCAGCAGCTCGGGGGACAGATTCTCCGAAAAACTGTTTTTT. The encoded protein is CASSSGDRFSEKLFF.